A single sample gave rise to the 5 T cell receptor beta chains below, sequenced in a study of T-cell reconstitution after alpha-beta-depleted transplantation in children (dated by TCRdb to about 2016). The library was produced with PCR. The run used an Illumina HiSeq 2500. TCR libraries were prepared with molecular barcoding, using unique molecular identifiers to normalize TCRbeta repertoire quantification. In TCRdb, the public reads were trimmed at Q25 with fastp and aligned with MiXCR, with productive beta chains retained. Merged by CDR3 protein, the rows form single entries marked with the most common genes and DNA. This sample lists roughly 200,000 distinct CDR3 sequences; about 7% were detected once. The ten most abundant clones make up around 5% of the sample. What the treatment or condition label conveys for this sample: allogeneic hematopoietic cell transplantation with graft depleted of TCRalphabeta T cells and CD19 B cells.

The sequencing used PBMCs, collected before TCRalphabeta/CD19-depleted stem cell transplant. These receptors all stem from a boy aged 2 to 10 with acute lymphoblastic leukemia, due to receive a stem cell transplant.

Many counts were recorded for this clonotype. The chain employs TRBV28 and TRBJ2-1; 9 bases are a match to TRBD1. After removal of 6 bases from V and 5 bases from J, the junction contained 14 bases not matched to a gene. CDR1 MDHEN and CDR2 SYDVKM come from the germline V gene. This CDR3 has 17 amino acids. The CDR3 bases are TGTGCCAGCAGCCCTGAACTCGGGACAGGGACAAACAATGAGCAGTTCTTC. This translates into CASSPELGTGTNNEQFF. The entire variable domain, with the rest obtained from reference TRBV28 and TRBJ2-1, is as follows: DVKVTQSSRYLVKRTGEKVFLECVQDMDHENMFWYRQDPGLGLRLIYFSYDVKMKEKGDIPEGYSVSREKKERFSLILESASTNQTSMYLCASSPELGTGTNNEQFFGPGTRLTVL.

At least ten counts were recorded for this clonotype. The chain links TRBV9 to TRBJ2-1, with 9 bases matching TRBD2. V shed 1 base, J shed 5 bases, and the junction held 4 bases outside the gene matches. This CDR3 comprises 15 residues. Looked up from germline, CDR1 is SGDLS and CDR2 is YYNGEE. Here the CDR3 DNA reads TGTGCCAGCAGCGTAAGCGGGGGGTATGACAATGAGCAGTTCTTC. Amino acids: CASSVSGGYDNEQFF.

This clonotype was counted a few times. The rearrangement joins TRBV20-1 to TRBJ2-1; 9 nucleotides align to TRBD2. The CDR3 runs 14 residues. Trimming took 2 bases from V and 7 from J; bases not matched to a gene: 6. CDR1 is DFQATT and CDR2 is SNEGSKA in the germline V gene (reference sequence). DNA for the CDR3: TGCAGTGCTAGAAGCGGGGGGAATCTAAATGAGCAGTTCTTC. It codes for CSARSGGNLNEQFF.

The chain is built from TRBV7-2 and TRBJ2-7; D is perhaps TRBD1 or TRBD2 (5 bases each). V dropped 0 bases and J dropped 0 bases, with 9 bases sitting between them. Germline V lookup: CDR1 SGHTA, CDR2 FQGNSA. The CDR3 length is 15 residues. The CDR3: CASSLARGASYEQYF. In DNA form, the CDR3 reads TGTGCCAGCAGCTTAGCAAGGGGAGCCTCCTACGAGCAGTACTTC. Using reference TRBV7-2 and TRBJ2-7 for the parts outside the CDR3, the full variable domain is GAGVSQSPSNKVTEKGKDVELRCDPISGHTALYWYRQSLGQGLEFLIYFQGNSAPDKSGLPSDRFSAERTGGSVSTLTIQRTQQEDSAVYLCASSLARGASYEQYFGPGTRLTVT.

The chain joins TRBV5-1 to TRBJ1-6, with unresolved D. Germline CDR1 is SGHRS and CDR2 is YFSETQ. Trimming removed 4 bases at V and 5 bases at J, with 13 bases between. The CDR3 is 15 amino acids. CDR3 nucleotide sequence: TGCGCCAGCAGCCCTGGTATAAGTAATAATTCACCCCTCCACTTT. Translating gives CASSPGISNNSPLHF. Variable domain in full (rest from reference TRBV5-1 and TRBJ1-6): KAGVTQTPRYLIKTRGQQVTLSCSPISGHRSVSWYQQTPGQGLQFLFEYFSETQRNKGNFPGRFSGRQFSNSRSEMNVSTLELGDSALYLCASSPGISNNSPLHFGNGTRLTVT.